The entry that follows covers one T cell receptor (beta chain) sequence. What it binds is unknown. The record originates from a study of T cell repertoires in cytomegalovirus infection. Trimming stripped 2 bases from V and 6 bases from J, with 8 bases between. This CDR3 has 12 amino acids. MiXCR, run by TCRdb on the reads, gives a single entry per CDR3 protein. The sample lists 550,000 to 700,000 distinct CDR3 sequences, over 35% occurring once. The sequenced sample was cultured PBMCs, obtained from culture after CMV antigen stimulation. This TCR was recovered from a human donor in good health (CMV status not recorded). Some clones in this sample may be carry-over from other donors' samples. The rearrangement links TRBV12-3 or TRBV12-4 to TRBJ2-7; D remains ambiguous. The CDR3 DNA reads TGTGCCAGCAGTTTAATCCCCGCCGAGCAGTACTTC. Protein sequence: CASSLIPAEQYF.